This T cell receptor beta chain was sequenced in a study of CD8 T cells in ankylosing spondylitis. Study outcomes and limitations: Reportedly, matched ankylosing spondylitis synovial fluid was significantly enriched for disease-linked clones.

CDR3 length: 10 residues. The germline V gene has CDR1 DFQATT and CDR2 SNEGSKA (reference sequence). The ends were cut back, 5 bases at V and 8 bases at J, with 7 bases in the middle. This clonotype occurred many times. Its antigen is undetermined. Each CDR3 protein is one row after TCRdb ran MiXCR on the 5' RACE reads. The sample carries about 130,000 distinct CDR3 sequences, around 7% recorded once. What was sequenced was blood, either unsorted or a sorted T cell fraction (not recorded which). The chain links TRBV20-1 to TRBJ2-1; no clear D gene. The receptor's source is a male donor with ankylosing spondylitis or in good health (not recorded which). The CDR3 region is CSALFHEQFF. Here the CDR3 DNA reads TGCAGTGCTCTGTTCCATGAGCAGTTCTTC.